This T cell receptor (beta chain) was identified in a study of blood T cell repertoires in COVID-19. Sequenced by immunoSEQ multiplex PCR; TCRdb stores in-frame clones only, minus some. This table has tens of thousands of clones, around 79% appearing once. Deletions cut 2 bases from V and 1 base from J, with 12 bases between. The CDR3 runs 15 residues. CDR1 is SGHRS, CDR2 YFSETQ, per germline. This clonotype originated in a man aged 70-80 years with acute or convalescent COVID-19. The sequencing input was peripheral blood. The V and J genes are TRBV5-1 and TRBJ1-1; D is unresolved. This CDR3 reads CASSFTAGSNTEAFF. The CDR3 bases are TGCGCCAGCAGCTTCACAGCGGGTTCGAACACTGAAGCTTTCTTT.